Below are 30 T cell receptor beta chains sequenced from a single sample in a study of blood T cell repertoires in COVID-19. Sequencing was performed with immunoSEQ multiplex PCR; in TCRdb, only in-frame clones are kept and a portion is missing. The table shows approximately 160,000 clones, with around 80% occurring only once. The material sequenced was peripheral blood. These receptors all stem from a woman aged 80 or older with acute or convalescent COVID-19.

This clone came up once. The gene calls are TRBV5-6 and TRBJ2-4; the match to TRBD2 covers 8 bases. The CDR3 length is 16 residues. CDR1 is SGHDT and CDR2 is YYEEEE in the germline V gene. Unmatched junction bases numbered 4, after V lost 2 bases and J lost 0 bases. This chain's CDR3 is CASSLLAELAKNIQYF. CDR3 coding DNA: TGTGCCAGCAGCTTACTAGCGGAACTAGCCAAAAACATTCAGTACTTC.

The chain couples TRBV7-6 to TRBJ2-2, with TRBD1 matching 10 bases. The CDR3 runs to 17 residues. The V gene end was trimmed by 5 bases and the J gene end by 2 bases; junction bases not matched to a gene: 8. Looked up from germline, CDR1 is SGHVS and CDR2 is FNYEAQ. CDR3 in amino acids: CASSPVRDRGNTGELFF. The CDR3, as DNA: TGTGCCAGCAGCCCAGTCCGGGACAGGGGCAACACCGGGGAGCTGTTTTTT.

The J gene is TRBJ2-7, the V gene TRBV5-6; D unclear. This CDR3 has 13 amino acids. The germline V gene has CDR1 SGHDT and CDR2 YYEEEE. V dropped 1 base and J dropped 3 bases, with 8 bases sitting between them. CDR3 region: CASSLFASYEQYF. The CDR3 DNA follows: TGTGCCAGCAGCTTGTTCGCGAGCTACGAGCAGTACTTC. Supplemented by reference TRBV5-6 and TRBJ2-7, the full variable domain reads DAGVTQSPTHLIKTRGQQVTLRCSPKSGHDTVSWYQQALGQGPQFIFQYYEEEERQRGNFPDRFSGHQFPNYSSELNVNALLLGDSALYLCASSLFASYEQYFGPGTRLTVT.

This chain links TRBV5-1 with TRBJ1-3; D perhaps matches TRBD1 (6 bases). Deletions cut 4 bases from V and 9 bases from J, with 23 bases between. CDR1 and CDR2 (germline): SGHRS, YFSETQ. CDR3 size: 16 residues. As DNA, the CDR3 is TGCGCCAGCAGCCCAACAGGGTGGGGCTTTGAGGCCACCATATATTTT. Translated, it gives CASSPTGWGFEATIYF.

This chain joins TRBV3-1 (or the pseudogene TRBV3-2) and TRBJ2-6, with 7 bases lining up with TRBD1. CDR3 length: 17 residues. The V and J ends lost 4 bases and 0 bases, in that order; junction bases with no gene match: 6. The germline gives CDR1 LGHDT, CDR2 YNNKEL (reference sequence). CDR3 protein: CASSRWGQFSGANVLTF. The CDR3 DNA sequence: TGTGCCAGCAGCCGTTGGGGACAGTTCTCTGGGGCCAACGTCCTGACTTTC.

This chain uses TRBV20-1 with TRBJ2-5; the D is unclear. In germline, CDR1 is DFQATT, CDR2 SNEGSKA (reference sequence). This CDR3 contains 14 residues. Deletions cut 3 bases from V and 0 bases from J, with 11 bases between. The CDR3 sequence is CSASPLEYQETQYF. The CDR3, as DNA: TGCAGTGCTAGTCCGCTAGAGTACCAAGAGACCCAGTACTTC.

The genes are TRBV2 and TRBJ2-3, with D perhaps TRBD1 (5 bases). Per the germline V gene, CDR1 is SNHLY and CDR2 is FYNNEI. Between the trimmed V and J ends, which lost 3 bases and 6 bases, there was a span of 22 bases. The CDR3 sequence is 17 residues long. CDR3 bases: TGTGCCAGCAGTGACGCGGCTAGGGGCTTGGTAACGGATACGCAGTATTTT. Its protein is CASSDAARGLVTDTQYF.

A remark on this clone: A junction boundary mismatches the germline segment, possibly from a read error. The chain is built from TRBV6-5 and TRBJ1-2; possible D gene TRBD1, 5 bases. The CDR3 sequence is 13 residues long. The germline V gene has CDR1 MNHEY and CDR2 SVGAGI. CDR3 protein: CASSRGTGDFSSF. The CDR3 region has the DNA TGTGCCAGCAGCCGCGGGACGGGGGACTTCTCATCCTTC.

The chain employs TRBV9 and TRBJ2-5; 9 nucleotides line up with TRBD2. The trim removed 3 bases at V and 3 bases at J, leaving 12 bases unmatched. This CDR3 spans 17 amino acids. Germline-derived CDR1 and CDR2 are SGDLS and YYNGEE. CDR3 nucleotide sequence: TGTGCCAGCAGCGCCAGTCTAGCGGGAACGGAGGAAGAGACCCAGTACTTC. Its protein is CASSASLAGTEEETQYF.

The CDR3 bases are TGTGCCAGCAGCTCCTCCGGGACAGGGTGGAGCTCCTACGAGCAGTACTTC. Residues: CASSSSGTGWSSYEQYF. The chain is built from TRBV28 and TRBJ2-7; 9 nucleotides line up with TRBD1. Germline CDR1 and CDR2: MDHEN and SYDVKM. J was trimmed by 0 bases and V by 6 bases; bases with no gene match: 12. The CDR3 is 17 residues long.

V gene TRBV18 combines with J gene TRBJ1-5; D is ambiguous. V gave up 3 bases and J gave up 0 bases, with 12 bases separating them. This CDR3 region has 16 residues. Germline V CDR1 and CDR2: KGHSH, LQKENI. CDR3 loop: CASSPAGVISNQPQHF. CDR3 DNA sequence: TGTGCCAGCTCACCCGCAGGTGTTATTAGCAATCAGCCCCAGCATTTT.

The gene calls are TRBV27 and TRBJ2-1, with TRBD2 identical over 7 bases. The V and J ends lost 5 bases and 5 bases, in that order; junction bases with no gene match: 12. CDR1 MNHEY and CDR2 SMNVEV come from the germline V gene (reference sequence). The CDR3 is 16 residues long. The CDR3 bases are TGTGCCAGCAGTCCCTCCCGTAGCGGGTCCCACAATGAGCAGTTCTTC. Translation gives CASSPSRSGSHNEQFF.

The V call is TRBV4-1, the J call TRBJ2-7; 9 nucleotides agree with TRBD1. The V segment lost 0 bases and the J segment 3 bases; nucleotides outside the gene matches: 9. Germline assignment: CDR1 MGHRA and CDR2 YSYEKL. The CDR3 length is 17 residues. CDR3 protein: CASSQDSPGQGIYEQYF. The DNA for the CDR3 is TGCGCCAGCAGCCAAGACTCTCCGGGACAGGGCATCTACGAGCAGTACTTC.

The rearrangement links TRBV6-5 to TRBJ1-2; 9 bases map to TRBD1. J gave up 5 bases and V 6 bases, and 10 bases lay outside the gene matches. Germline CDR1 is MNHEY and CDR2 is SVGAGI. The CDR3 spans 15 residues. As DNA, the CDR3 is TGTGCCAGCAGACGTCCGGGACAGGGAAGTTATGGCTACACCTTC. The encoded protein is CASRRPGQGSYGYTF.

The rearrangement joins TRBV7-6 to TRBJ2-2; unclear D gene. This CDR3 contains 15 residues. The germline V gene encodes CDR1 SGHVS and CDR2 FNYEAQ. V lost 5 bases, J lost 1 base, and 11 bases lay in between. CDR3 bases: TGTGCCAGCAGCCGAAACCCAGGGAACACCGGGGAGCTGTTTTTT. It encodes CASSRNPGNTGELFF.

CDR3 loop: CASRRHLSSYEQYF. The CDR3 DNA sequence: TGTGCCAGCAGGAGGCATTTGAGCTCCTACGAGCAGTACTTC. The chain joins TRBV6-5 to TRBJ2-7; D uncertain. Trimming removed 6 bases at V and 0 bases at J, with 12 bases between. Per germline, CDR1 MNHEY and CDR2 SVGAGI. This CDR3 spans 14 amino acids.

This rearrangement joins TRBV4-2 to TRBJ1-2; the D gene is possibly TRBD1 (6 bases). Germline V gene data show CDR1 as LGHNA and CDR2 as YNFKEQ. Deletions cut 5 bases from V and 1 base from J, with 14 bases between. This CDR3 spans 15 amino acids. The CDR3 DNA follows: TGTGCCAGCAGCGCTACAGGGACCCATAACTATGGCTACACCTTC. Translated, it gives CASSATGTHNYGYTF.

The chain is built from TRBV24-1 and TRBJ2-3; maybe TRBD1 (6 bases). V shed 5 bases and J shed 1 base, with 12 bases lying between them. The CDR3 contains 15 residues. Per germline, CDR1 KGHDR and CDR2 SFDVKD. CDR3 region: CATSGTGLGTDTQYF. CDR3 nucleotides: TGTGCCACCAGTGGTACAGGGTTGGGCACAGATACGCAGTATTTT.

This clone was counted only a few times. The chain is built from TRBV19 and TRBJ2-7, with D uncertain. CDR3 length: 13 residues. Between the trimmed V and J ends, which lost 10 bases and 1 base, there was a span of 14 bases. Per germline, CDR1 LNHDA and CDR2 SQIVND (reference sequence). The CDR3 reads CATLDRKSYEQYF. The CDR3 DNA is TGTGCCACCCTAGACCGAAAATCCTACGAGCAGTACTTC. Filled out from reference TRBV19 and TRBJ2-7, the complete variable domain reads DGGITQSPKYLFRKEGQNVTLSCEQNLNHDAMYWYRQDPGQGLRLIYYSQIVNDFQKGDIAEGYSVSREKKESFPLTVTSAQKNPTAFYLCATLDRKSYEQYFGPGTRLTVT.

The rearrangement links TRBV25-1 to TRBJ2-5; 7 nucleotides match TRBD1. CDR1 MGHDK and CDR2 SYGVNS come from the germline V gene. V shed 4 bases and J 2 bases; nucleotides not matched to a gene: 7. The CDR3 runs to 15 residues. The CDR3, as DNA: TGTGCCAGCAGTGTATGGGCAGGGGGACAAGAGACCCAGTACTTC. Encoded protein: CASSVWAGGQETQYF.

J is TRBJ2-7 and V is TRBV29-1, with TRBD1 matching over 8 bases. Germline V lookup: CDR1 SQVTM, CDR2 ANQGSEA. V gave up 4 bases and J gave up 2 bases; unmatched junction bases: 1. The CDR3 covers 12 residues. The CDR3: CSVAGGPYEQYF. The CDR3 DNA follows: TGCAGCGTTGCAGGGGGCCCCTACGAGCAGTACTTC.

The chain couples TRBV27 to TRBJ1-2; no definite D call. Trimming took off 2 bases at V and 8 bases at J, with 15 bases between the two ends. Germline CDR1 is MNHEY and CDR2 is SMNVEV (reference sequence). The CDR3 loop spans 14 amino acids. CDR3 sequence (DNA): TGTGCCAGCAGTTTAGGGAGGGCATATTCGGGCTACACCTTC. It encodes CASSLGRAYSGYTF.

The V and J genes are TRBV10-3 and TRBJ2-5, with D perhaps TRBD1 (5 bases). The CDR3 is 13 residues long. V was pared by 3 bases and J by 1 base, with 6 bases between. Per the germline V gene, CDR1 is ENHRY and CDR2 is SYGVKD. The CDR3 bases are TGTGCCATCAGTGACAGGGCCCAAGAGACCCAGTACTTC. It encodes CAISDRAQETQYF.

A few counts support this clone. This chain connects TRBV28 to TRBJ1-6, with a weak D call TRBD1 (5 bases). V was cut by 7 bases and J by 8 bases, with 9 bases left in between. CDR1 and CDR2 (germline): MDHEN, SYDVKM. The CDR3 contains 12 residues. For the CDR3, the DNA is TGTGCCAGCACAGGGTGGGATTCACCCCTCCACTTT. Its translation: CASTGWDSPLHF.

V and J are TRBV11-2 and TRBJ2-7; the match to TRBD2 covers 13 bases. There are 19 residues in the CDR3. Germline V gene sequence: CDR1 SGHAT, CDR2 FQNNGV. Losses at the gene ends were 5 bases for V and 0 bases for J; bases not matched to a gene: 13. CDR3 nucleotide sequence: TGTGCCAGCAGCCCCCAGGATCCGGGACTAGCGGGGATCTCCTACGAGCAGTACTTC. Translating it yields CASSPQDPGLAGISYEQYF.

This chain connects TRBV5-4 to TRBJ2-3, with D perhaps TRBD1 (6 bases). From germline, CDR1 is SGHNT and CDR2 YYREEE (reference sequence). Trimming removed 0 bases at V and 9 bases at J, with 14 bases between. The CDR3 sequence is 14 residues long. The CDR3 spells CASSLAGHQTTQYF. In DNA form, the CDR3 reads TGTGCCAGCAGCTTGGCGGGACACCAGACGACGCAGTATTTT.

The chain couples TRBV19 to TRBJ1-5; D is undetermined. The CDR3 sequence is 15 residues long. V dropped 3 bases and J dropped 5 bases, with 14 bases sitting between them. Germline-derived CDR1 and CDR2 are LNHDA and SQIVND (reference sequence). The CDR3 loop is CASSIGAYRDQPQHF. In nucleotides, the CDR3 is TGTGCCAGTAGTATTGGCGCGTATCGGGATCAGCCCCAGCATTTT.

This chain links TRBV6-6 with TRBJ1-6, with D uncertain. From germline, CDR1 is MNHNY and CDR2 SVGAGI (reference sequence). The CDR3 is 17 residues long. Deletions cut 5 bases from V and 0 bases from J, with 14 bases between. The CDR3 sequence: CASSPWTFSSYNSPLHF. CDR3 nucleotide sequence: TGTGCCAGCAGTCCCTGGACTTTCAGCTCCTATAATTCACCCCTCCACTTT.

V usage is TRBV19 and J usage is TRBJ2-7; 8 bases are a match to TRBD1. The V and J ends lost 7 bases and 4 bases, in that order; junction bases with no gene match: 15. The CDR3 has 16 residues. In germline, CDR1 is LNHDA, CDR2 SQIVND (reference sequence). In DNA, the CDR3 is TGTGCCAGTATCAAGGGTGGGGACAGGAAGGGATACGAGCAGTACTTC. Translating gives CASIKGGDRKGYEQYF.

This chain connects TRBV15 to TRBJ1-1; TRBD1 matches at 8 bases. V lost 3 bases and J lost 2; bases outside the gene matches: 2. The CDR3 covers 14 residues. The germline V gene encodes CDR1 LNHNV and CDR2 YYDKDF (reference sequence). The CDR3 here is CATSRQGANTEAFF. DNA of the CDR3: TGTGCCACCAGCAGGCAGGGGGCTAACACTGAAGCTTTCTTT.